This T cell receptor (beta chain) was sequenced during a study of CD8 T cells in Susac syndrome. Random-hexamer reverse transcription was applied to about 0.45 to 1 ug RNA. TCRdb recomputed calls from the immunoSEQ multiplex PCR reads with MiXCR, one row per CDR3 protein. Of roughly 120,000 distinct CDR3 sequences in the sample, around 94% were seen once. CDR3 length: 15 residues. The germline V gene encodes CDR1 SGHAT and CDR2 FQNNGV. Trimming pared 5 bases from V and 3 bases from J, leaving 17 bases between. This receptor was identified in a human donor in good health. This chain connects TRBV11-2 to TRBJ2-7, with D perhaps TRBD2 (5 bases). Sequencing was performed on CD4+ T cells from PBMCs. In nucleotides, the CDR3 is TGTGCCAGCAGCCTCGGGCAAGGAGGATTCTACGAGCAGTACTTC. It translates to CASSLGQGGFYEQYF. Filled out from reference TRBV11-2 and TRBJ2-7, the complete variable domain reads EAGVAQSPRYKIIEKRQSVAFWCNPISGHATLYWYQQILGQGPKLLIQFQNNGVVDDSQLPKDRFSAERLKGVDSTLKIQPAKLEDSAVYLCASSLGQGGFYEQYFGPGTRLTVT.